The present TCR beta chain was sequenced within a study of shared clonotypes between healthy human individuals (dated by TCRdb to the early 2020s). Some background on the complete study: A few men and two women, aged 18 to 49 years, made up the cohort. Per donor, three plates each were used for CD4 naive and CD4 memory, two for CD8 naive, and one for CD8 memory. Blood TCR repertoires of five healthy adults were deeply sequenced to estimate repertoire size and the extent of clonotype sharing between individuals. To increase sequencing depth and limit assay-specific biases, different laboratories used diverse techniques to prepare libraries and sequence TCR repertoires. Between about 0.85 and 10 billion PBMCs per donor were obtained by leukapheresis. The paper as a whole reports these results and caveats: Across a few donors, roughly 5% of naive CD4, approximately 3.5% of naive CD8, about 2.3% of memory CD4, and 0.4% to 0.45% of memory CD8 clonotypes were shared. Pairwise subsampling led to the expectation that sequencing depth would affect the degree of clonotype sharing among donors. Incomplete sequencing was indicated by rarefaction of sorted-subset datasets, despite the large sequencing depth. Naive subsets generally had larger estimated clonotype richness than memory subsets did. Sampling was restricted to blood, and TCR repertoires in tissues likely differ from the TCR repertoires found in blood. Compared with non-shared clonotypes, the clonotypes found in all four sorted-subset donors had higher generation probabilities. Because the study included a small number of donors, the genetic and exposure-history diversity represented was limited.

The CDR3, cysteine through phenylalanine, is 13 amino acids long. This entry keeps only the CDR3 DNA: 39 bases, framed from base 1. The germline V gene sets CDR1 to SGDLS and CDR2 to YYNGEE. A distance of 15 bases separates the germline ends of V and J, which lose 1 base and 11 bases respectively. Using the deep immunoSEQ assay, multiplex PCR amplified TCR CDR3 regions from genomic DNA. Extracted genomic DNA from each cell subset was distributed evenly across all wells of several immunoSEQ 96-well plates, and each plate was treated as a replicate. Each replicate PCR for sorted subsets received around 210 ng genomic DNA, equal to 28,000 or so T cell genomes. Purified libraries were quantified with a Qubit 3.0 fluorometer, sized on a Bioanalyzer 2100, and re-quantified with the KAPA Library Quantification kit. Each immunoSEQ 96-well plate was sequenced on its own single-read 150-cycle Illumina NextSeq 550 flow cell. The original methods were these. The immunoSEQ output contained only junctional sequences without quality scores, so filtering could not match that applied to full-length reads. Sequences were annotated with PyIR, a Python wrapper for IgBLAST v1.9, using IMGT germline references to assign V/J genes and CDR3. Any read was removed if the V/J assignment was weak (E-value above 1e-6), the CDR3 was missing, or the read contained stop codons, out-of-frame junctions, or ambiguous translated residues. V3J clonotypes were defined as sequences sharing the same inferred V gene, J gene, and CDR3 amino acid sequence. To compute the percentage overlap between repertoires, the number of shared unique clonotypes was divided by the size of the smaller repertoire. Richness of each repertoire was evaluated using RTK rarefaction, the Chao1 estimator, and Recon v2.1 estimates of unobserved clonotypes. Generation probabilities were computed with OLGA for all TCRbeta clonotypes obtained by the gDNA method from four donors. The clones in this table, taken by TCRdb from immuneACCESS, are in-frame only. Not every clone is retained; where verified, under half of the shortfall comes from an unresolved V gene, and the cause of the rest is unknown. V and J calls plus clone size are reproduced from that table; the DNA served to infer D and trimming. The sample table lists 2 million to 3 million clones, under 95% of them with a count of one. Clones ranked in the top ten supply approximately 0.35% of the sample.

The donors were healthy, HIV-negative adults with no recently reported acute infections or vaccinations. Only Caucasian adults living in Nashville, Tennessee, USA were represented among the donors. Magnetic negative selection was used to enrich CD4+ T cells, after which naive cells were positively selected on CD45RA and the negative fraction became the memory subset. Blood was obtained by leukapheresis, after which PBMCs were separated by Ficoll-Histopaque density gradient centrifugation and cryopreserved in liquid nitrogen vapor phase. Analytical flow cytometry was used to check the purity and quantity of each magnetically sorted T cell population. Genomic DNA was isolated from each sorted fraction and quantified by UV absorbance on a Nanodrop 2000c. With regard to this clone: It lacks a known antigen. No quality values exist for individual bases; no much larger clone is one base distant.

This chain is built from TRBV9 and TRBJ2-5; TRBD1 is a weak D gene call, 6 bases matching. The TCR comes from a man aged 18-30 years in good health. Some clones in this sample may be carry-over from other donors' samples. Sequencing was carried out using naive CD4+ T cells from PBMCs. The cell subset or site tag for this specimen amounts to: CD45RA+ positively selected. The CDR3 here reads CASSVSTGTTQYF. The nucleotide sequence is TGTGCCAGCAGCGTAAGCACCGGGACAACACAGTACTTC. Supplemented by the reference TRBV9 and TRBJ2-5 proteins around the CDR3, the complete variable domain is DSGVTQTPKHLITATGQRVTLRCSPRSGDLSVYWYQQSLDQGLQFLIQYYNGEERAKGNILERFSAQQFPDLHSELNLSSLELGDSALYFCASSVSTGTTQYFGPGTRLLVL.